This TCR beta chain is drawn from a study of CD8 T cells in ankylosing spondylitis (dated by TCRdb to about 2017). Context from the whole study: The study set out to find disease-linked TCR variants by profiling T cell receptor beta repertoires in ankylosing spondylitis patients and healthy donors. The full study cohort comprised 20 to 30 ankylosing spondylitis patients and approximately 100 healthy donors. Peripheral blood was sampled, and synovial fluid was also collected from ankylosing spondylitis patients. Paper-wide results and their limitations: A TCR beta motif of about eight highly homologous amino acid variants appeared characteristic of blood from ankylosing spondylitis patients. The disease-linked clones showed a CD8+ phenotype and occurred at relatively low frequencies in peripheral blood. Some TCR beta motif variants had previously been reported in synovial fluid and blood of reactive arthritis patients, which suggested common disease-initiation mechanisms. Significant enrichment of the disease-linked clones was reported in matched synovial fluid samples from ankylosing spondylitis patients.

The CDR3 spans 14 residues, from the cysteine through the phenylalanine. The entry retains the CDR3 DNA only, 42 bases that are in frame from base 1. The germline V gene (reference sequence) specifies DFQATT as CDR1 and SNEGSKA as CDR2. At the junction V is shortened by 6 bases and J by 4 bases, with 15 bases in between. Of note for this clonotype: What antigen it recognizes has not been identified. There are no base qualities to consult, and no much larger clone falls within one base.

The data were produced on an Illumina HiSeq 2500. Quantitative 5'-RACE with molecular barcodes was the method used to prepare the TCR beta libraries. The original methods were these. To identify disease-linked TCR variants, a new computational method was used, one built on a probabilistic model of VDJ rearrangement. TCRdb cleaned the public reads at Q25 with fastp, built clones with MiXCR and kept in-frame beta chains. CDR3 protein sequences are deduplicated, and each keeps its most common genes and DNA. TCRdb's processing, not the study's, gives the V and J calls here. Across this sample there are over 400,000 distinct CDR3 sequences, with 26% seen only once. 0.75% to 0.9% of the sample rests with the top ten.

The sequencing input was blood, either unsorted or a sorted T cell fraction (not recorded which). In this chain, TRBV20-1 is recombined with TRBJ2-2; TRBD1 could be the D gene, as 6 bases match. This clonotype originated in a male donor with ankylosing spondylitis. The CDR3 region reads CSAMAGASTGELFF. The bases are TGCAGTGCCATGGCAGGGGCTAGCACCGGGGAGCTGTTTTTT.